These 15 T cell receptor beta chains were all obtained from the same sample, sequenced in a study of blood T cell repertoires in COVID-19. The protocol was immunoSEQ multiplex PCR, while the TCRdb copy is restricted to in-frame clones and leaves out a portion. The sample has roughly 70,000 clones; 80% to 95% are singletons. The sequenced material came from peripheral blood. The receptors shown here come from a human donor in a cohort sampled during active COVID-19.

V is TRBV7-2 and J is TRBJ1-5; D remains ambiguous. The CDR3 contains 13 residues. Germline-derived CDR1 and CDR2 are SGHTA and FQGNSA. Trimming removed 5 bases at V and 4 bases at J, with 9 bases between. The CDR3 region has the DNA TGTGCCAGCAGCCTAGGGAGGAATCAGCCCCAGCATTTT. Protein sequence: CASSLGRNQPQHF. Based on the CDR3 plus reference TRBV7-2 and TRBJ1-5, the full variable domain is GAGVSQSPSNKVTEKGKDVELRCDPISGHTALYWYRQSLGQGLEFLIYFQGNSAPDKSGLPSDRFSAERTGGSVSTLTIQRTQQEDSAVYLCASSLGRNQPQHFGDGTRLSIL.

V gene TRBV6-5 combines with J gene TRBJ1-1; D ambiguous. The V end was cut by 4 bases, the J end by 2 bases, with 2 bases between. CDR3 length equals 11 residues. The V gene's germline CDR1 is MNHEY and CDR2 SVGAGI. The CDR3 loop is CASSSNTEAFF. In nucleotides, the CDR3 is TGTGCCAGCAGTTCAAACACTGAAGCTTTCTTT.

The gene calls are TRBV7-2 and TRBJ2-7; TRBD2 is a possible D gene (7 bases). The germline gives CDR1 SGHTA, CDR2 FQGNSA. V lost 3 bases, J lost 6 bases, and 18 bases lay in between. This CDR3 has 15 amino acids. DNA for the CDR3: TGTGCCAGCAGCTTGGAGGGGGGGACCCTGGGCGAGCAGTACTTC. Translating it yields CASSLEGGTLGEQYF.

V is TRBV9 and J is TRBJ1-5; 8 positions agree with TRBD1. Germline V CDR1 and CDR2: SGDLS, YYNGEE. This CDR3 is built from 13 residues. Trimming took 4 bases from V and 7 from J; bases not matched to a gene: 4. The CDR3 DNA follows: TGTGCCAGCAGCTCGGGACAGGCCCAGCCCCAGCATTTT. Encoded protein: CASSSGQAQPQHF.

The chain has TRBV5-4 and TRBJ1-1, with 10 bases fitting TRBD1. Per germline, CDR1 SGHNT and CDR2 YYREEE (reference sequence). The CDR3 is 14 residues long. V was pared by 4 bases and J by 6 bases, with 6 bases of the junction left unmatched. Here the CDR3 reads CASSVRDRGPEAFF. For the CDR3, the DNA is TGTGCCAGCAGCGTCCGGGACAGGGGACCTGAAGCTTTCTTT.

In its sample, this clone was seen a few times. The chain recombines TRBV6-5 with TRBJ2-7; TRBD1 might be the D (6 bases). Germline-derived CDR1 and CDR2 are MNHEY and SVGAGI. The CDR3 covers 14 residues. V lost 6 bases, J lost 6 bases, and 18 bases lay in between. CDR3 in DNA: TGTGCCAGCAGGAGGTTAACAGGGTCGGGCGAGCAGTACTTC. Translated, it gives CASRRLTGSGEQYF.

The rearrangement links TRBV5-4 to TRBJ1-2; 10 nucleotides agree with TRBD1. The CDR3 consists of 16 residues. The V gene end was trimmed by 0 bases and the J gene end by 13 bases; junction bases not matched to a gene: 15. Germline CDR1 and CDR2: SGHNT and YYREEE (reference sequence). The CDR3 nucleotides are TGTGCCAGCAGCTTGGGTCAGGGGACAGGGGTTCTCCAACCCACCTTC. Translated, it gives CASSLGQGTGVLQPTF.

CDR3 amino acids: CASREGGVETQYF. CDR3 bases: TGTGCCAGCAGGGAGGGGGGGGTGGAGACCCAGTACTTC. The V gene is TRBV12-3 or TRBV12-4, the J gene TRBJ2-5, with a weak D call TRBD2 (7 bases). V dropped 6 bases and J dropped 5 bases, with 13 bases sitting between them. This CDR3 comprises 13 residues.

CDR3 residues: CASSLGWGDNYGYTF. The DNA of the CDR3 is TGTGCCAGCAGCTTGGGGTGGGGGGACAACTATGGCTACACCTTC. The chain employs TRBV5-6 and TRBJ1-2, with a weak D call TRBD1 (5 bases). This CDR3 region has 15 residues. Trimming removed 0 bases from V and 2 bases from J, with 11 bases in between. The germline gives CDR1 SGHDT, CDR2 YYEEEE. The complete variable domain, with remaining parts taken from reference TRBV5-6 and TRBJ1-2, reads DAGVTQSPTHLIKTRGQQVTLRCSPKSGHDTVSWYQQALGQGPQFIFQYYEEEERQRGNFPDRFSGHQFPNYSSELNVNALLLGDSALYLCASSLGWGDNYGYTFGSGTRLTVV.

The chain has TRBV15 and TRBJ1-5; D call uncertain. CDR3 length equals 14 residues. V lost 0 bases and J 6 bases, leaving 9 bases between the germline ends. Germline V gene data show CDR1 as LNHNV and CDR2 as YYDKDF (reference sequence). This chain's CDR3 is CATSRETVTQPQHF. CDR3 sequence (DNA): TGTGCCACCAGCAGAGAAACAGTTACTCAGCCCCAGCATTTT.

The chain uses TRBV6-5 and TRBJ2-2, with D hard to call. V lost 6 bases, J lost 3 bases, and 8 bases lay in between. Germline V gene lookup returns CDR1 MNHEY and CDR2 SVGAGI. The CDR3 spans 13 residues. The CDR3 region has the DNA TGTGCCAGCAGCGTCTTTGACACCGGGGAGCTGTTTTTT. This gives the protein CASSVFDTGELFF.

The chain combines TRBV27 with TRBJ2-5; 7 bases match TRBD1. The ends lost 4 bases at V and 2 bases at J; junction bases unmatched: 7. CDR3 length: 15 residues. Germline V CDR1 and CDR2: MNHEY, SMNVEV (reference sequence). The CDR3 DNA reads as TGTGCCAGCAGTTACGGTGACAGGGTACAAGAGACCCAGTACTTC. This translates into CASSYGDRVQETQYF.

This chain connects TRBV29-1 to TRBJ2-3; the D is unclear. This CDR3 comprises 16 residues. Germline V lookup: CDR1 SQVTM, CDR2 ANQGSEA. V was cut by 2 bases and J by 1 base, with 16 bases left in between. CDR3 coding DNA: TGCAGCGTTGAACGTAGCCCCCTTTGGGGCACAGATACGCAGTATTTT. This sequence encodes CSVERSPLWGTDTQYF.

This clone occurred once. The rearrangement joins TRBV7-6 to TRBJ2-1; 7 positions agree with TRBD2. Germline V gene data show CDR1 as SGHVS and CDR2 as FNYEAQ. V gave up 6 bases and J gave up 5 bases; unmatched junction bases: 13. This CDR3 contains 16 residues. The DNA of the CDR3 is TGTGCCAGCAGTTCCCCTTTGGGAGGGGAAAACAATGAGCAGTTCTTC. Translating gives CASSSPLGGENNEQFF. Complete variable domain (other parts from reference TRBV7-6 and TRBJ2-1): GAGVSQSPRYKVTKRGQDVALRCDPISGHVSLYWYRQALGQGPEFLTYFNYEAQQDKSGLPNDRFSAERPEGSISTLTIQRTEQRDSAMYRCASSSPLGGENNEQFFGPGTRLTVL.

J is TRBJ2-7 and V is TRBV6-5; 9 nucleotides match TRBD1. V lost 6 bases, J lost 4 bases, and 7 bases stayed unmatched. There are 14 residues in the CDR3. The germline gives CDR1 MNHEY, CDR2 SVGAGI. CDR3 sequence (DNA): TGTGCCAGCAGCAGGGACAGGGTGTTTTACGAGCAGTACTTC. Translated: CASSRDRVFYEQYF.